This TCR beta chain was sequenced for a study of blood T cells in healthy people across ages. Study in general: Researchers report that template switching captured about one barcoded beta molecule per two T cells. Study-wide points: The unknown donor CMV status may have confounded expanded clonotype changes. It was held that the diversity estimates obtained from one million T cells were underestimates.

Using a J-beta primer mix together with a sample-barcoded 5' primer, a second PCR was run for roughly 6 to 11 cycles. TCRdb independently ran MiXCR on the 5' RACE reads; one entry per CDR3 protein. This sample has over 1,200,000 distinct CDR3 sequences, with approximately 60% found just once. For this clonotype: No antigen is known for it.

The CDR3 covers 13 residues. Looked up from germline, CDR1 is GTSNPN and CDR2 is SVGIG (reference sequence). Trimming cost V 5 bases and J 1 base, with 10 bases left between them. Total RNA, at least 5 micrograms per sample, came from PBMCs. The chain carries TRBV30 and TRBJ2-3; TRBD2 might be the D (6 bases). This receptor was identified in a man in his late teens or twenties in good health. The sample was blood. As DNA, the CDR3 is TGTGCCTGGCAGACTAGAGGCACAGATACGCAGTATTTT. Protein product: CAWQTRGTDTQYF.